The T cell receptor beta chain described here comes from a study of T cells in Graves' hyperthyroidism and ophthalmopathy. Many counts were recorded for this clonotype. Germline trimming cut 3 bases from V and 4 bases from J; bases unmatched to any gene: 0. The CDR3 is made up of 14 amino acids. Germline CDR1 SNHLY, CDR2 FYNNEI. Regions amplified from RNA transcripts were the TCR beta CDR3 regions. First-round RT-PCR targeting the TCR CDR3 was performed with the HTBI primer set. A single record per CDR3 protein comes from TCRdb applying MiXCR to the multiplex PCR reads. This repertoire shows approximately 330,000 distinct CDR3 sequences, 15% to 20% found once; its top ten account for around 50%.

Sequenced material: blood. The sequence was collected from a woman aged 50 to 65 with Graves' hyperthyroidism. The chain carries TRBV2 and TRBJ1-2; 12 nucleotides agree with TRBD1. CDR3 residues: CASSEGQGAYGYTF. CDR3 nucleotides: TGTGCCAGCAGTGAGGGACAGGGGGCCTATGGCTACACCTTC. The full variable domain, in which reference TRBV2 and TRBJ1-2 provide the parts outside the CDR3, is EPEVTQTPSHQVTQMGQEVILRCVPISNHLYFYWYRQILGQKVEFLVSFYNNEISEKSEIFDDQFSVERPDGSNFTLKIRSTKLEDSAMYFCASSEGQGAYGYTFGSGTRLTVV.